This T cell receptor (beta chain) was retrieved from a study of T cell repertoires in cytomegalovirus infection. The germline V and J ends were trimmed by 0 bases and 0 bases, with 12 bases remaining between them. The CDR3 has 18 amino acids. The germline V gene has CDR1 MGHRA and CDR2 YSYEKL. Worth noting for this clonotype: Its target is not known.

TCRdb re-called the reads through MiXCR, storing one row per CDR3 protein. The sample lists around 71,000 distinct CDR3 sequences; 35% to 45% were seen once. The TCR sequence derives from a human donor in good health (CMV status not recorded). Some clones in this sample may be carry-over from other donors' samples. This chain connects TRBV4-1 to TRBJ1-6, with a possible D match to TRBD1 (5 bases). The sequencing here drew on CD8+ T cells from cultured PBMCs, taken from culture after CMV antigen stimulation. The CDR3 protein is CASSQEWSGSSYNSPLHF. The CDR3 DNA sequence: TGCGCCAGCAGCCAAGAATGGTCAGGGAGCTCCTATAATTCACCCCTCCACTTT.